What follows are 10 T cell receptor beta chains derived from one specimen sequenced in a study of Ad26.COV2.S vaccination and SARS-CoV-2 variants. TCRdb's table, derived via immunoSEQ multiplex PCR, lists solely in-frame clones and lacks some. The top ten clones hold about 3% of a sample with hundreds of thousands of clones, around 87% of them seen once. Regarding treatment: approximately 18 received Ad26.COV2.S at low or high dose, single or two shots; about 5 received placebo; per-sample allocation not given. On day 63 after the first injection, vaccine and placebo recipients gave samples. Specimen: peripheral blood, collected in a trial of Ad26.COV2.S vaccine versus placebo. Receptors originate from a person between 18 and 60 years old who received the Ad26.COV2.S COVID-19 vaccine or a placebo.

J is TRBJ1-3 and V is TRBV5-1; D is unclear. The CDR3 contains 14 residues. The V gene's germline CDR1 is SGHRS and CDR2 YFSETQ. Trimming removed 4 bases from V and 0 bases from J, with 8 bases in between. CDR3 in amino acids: CASSEGSSGNTIYF. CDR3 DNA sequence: TGCGCCAGCAGCGAGGGCAGCTCTGGAAACACCATATATTTT.

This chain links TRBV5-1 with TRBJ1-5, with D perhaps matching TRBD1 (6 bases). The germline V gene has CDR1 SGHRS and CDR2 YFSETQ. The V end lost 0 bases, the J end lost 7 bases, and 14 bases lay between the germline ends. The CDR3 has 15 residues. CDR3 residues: CASSLEGYREQPQHF. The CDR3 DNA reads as TGCGCCAGCAGCTTGGAGGGGTACAGGGAGCAGCCCCAGCATTTT.

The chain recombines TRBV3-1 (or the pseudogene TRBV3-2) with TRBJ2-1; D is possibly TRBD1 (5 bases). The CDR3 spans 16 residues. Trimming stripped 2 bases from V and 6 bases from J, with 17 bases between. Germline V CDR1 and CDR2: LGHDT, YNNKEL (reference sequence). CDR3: CASSQPLSRAGNEQFF. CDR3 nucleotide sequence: TGTGCCAGCAGCCAACCCCTGAGCAGGGCAGGCAATGAGCAGTTCTTC.

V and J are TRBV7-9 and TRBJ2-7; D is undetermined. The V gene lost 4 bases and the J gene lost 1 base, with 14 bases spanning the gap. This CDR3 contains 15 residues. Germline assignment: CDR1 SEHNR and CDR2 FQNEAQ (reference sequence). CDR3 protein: CASSSLAERSYEQYF. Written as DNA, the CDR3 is TGTGCCAGCAGCTCGTTGGCGGAGCGTTCCTACGAGCAGTACTTC.

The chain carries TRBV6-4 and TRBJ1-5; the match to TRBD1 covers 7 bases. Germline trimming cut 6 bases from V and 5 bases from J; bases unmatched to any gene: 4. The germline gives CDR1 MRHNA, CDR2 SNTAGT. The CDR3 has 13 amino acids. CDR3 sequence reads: CASSEDRDQPQHF. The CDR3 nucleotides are TGTGCCAGCAGCGAAGACAGGGATCAGCCCCAGCATTTT.

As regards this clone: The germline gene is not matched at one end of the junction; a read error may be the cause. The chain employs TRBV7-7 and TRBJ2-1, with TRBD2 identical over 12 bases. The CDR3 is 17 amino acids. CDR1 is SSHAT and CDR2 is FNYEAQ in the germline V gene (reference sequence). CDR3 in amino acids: CASSPPLTSGGSNEQFF. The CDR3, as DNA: TGTGCTAGCAGCCCACCTCTGACTAGCGGGGGTTCCAATGAGCAGTTCTTC.

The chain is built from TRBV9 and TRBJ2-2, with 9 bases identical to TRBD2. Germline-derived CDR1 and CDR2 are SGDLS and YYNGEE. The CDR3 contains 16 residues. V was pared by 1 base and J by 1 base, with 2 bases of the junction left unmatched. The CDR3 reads CASSVSGGKNTGELFF. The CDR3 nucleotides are TGTGCCAGCAGCGTAAGCGGGGGGAAGAACACCGGGGAGCTGTTTTTT.

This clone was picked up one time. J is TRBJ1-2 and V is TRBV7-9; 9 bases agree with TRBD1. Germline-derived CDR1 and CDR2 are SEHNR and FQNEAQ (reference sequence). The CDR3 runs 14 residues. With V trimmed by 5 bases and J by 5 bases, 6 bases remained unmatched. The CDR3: CASSPRDRAYGYTF. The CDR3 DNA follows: TGTGCCAGCAGCCCCCGGGACAGGGCTTATGGCTACACCTTC.

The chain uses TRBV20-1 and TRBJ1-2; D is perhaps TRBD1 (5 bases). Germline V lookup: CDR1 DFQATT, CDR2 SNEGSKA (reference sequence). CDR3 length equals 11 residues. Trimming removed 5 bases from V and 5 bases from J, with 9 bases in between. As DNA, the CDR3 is TGCAGTGCTCCCGACAGTTATGGCTACACCTTC. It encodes CSAPDSYGYTF.

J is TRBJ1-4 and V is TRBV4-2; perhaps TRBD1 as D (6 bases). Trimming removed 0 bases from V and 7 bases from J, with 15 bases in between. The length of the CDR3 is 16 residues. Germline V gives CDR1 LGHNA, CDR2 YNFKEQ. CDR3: CASSQETGTIGEKLFF. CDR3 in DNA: TGTGCCAGCAGCCAAGAGACGGGGACAATTGGTGAAAAACTGTTTTTT.